The 5 T cell receptor beta chains presented below share a single source sample, sequenced in a study of T cells in Graves' hyperthyroidism and ophthalmopathy. Using RNA transcripts as the source, TCR beta CDR3 regions were amplified. Carried out on the TCR CDR3, a first-round RT-PCR used the HTBI primer set. TCRdb called the multiplex PCR reads again in MiXCR, with one record for every CDR3 protein. The data contain some 350,000 distinct CDR3 sequences, 15% to 20% of them seen just once; the ten biggest clones take up around 3.6%. Sequenced material: blood. The receptors shown here come from a woman between 18 and 29 years old with Graves' hyperthyroidism.

This clonotype was detected ten times or more. The V call is TRBV7-2, the J call TRBJ2-7; D is unclear. This CDR3 has 14 amino acids. The germline V gene has CDR1 SGHTA and CDR2 FQGNSA. V was shortened by 6 bases and J by 5 bases, with 17 bases between the two germline ends. CDR3 sequence reads: CASRHDPLLNEQYF. The CDR3 nucleotides are TGTGCCAGCAGACATGACCCACTTCTCAACGAGCAGTACTTC.

At least ten counts were recorded for this clonotype. The rearrangement joins TRBV6-1 to TRBJ1-5; D is possibly TRBD1 (5 bases). Germline-derived CDR1 and CDR2 are MNHNS and SASEGT. V lost 0 bases and J 2 bases, leaving 11 bases between the germline ends. CDR3 size: 16 residues. The CDR3: CASSEAAGLGNQPQHF. CDR3 bases: TGTGCCAGCAGTGAAGCGGCAGGGTTGGGCAATCAGCCCCAGCATTTT.

Many counts were recorded for this clonotype. The rearrangement uses TRBV20-1 and TRBJ1-1; no clear D. Trimming left V 6 bases short and J 3 bases short, with 8 bases between. Per germline, CDR1 DFQATT and CDR2 SNEGSKA (reference sequence). The CDR3 has 11 residues. The CDR3 sequence: CSAGKYTEAFF. In DNA, the CDR3 is TGCAGTGCAGGCAAGTACACTGAAGCTTTCTTT.

The chain carries TRBV10-3 and TRBJ2-4; TRBD1 agrees at 9 bases. From germline, CDR1 is ENHRY and CDR2 SYGVKD. The J segment lost 3 bases and the V segment lost 2 bases, leaving 8 bases of the junction unmatched. The CDR3 totals 17 residues. The CDR3 sequence is CAISEPGTGQGKNIQYF. CDR3 nucleotides: TGTGCCATCAGTGAGCCGGGGACAGGGCAGGGCAAAAACATTCAGTACTTC.

This chain connects TRBV15 to TRBJ2-5, with D possibly matching TRBD2 (5 bases). The germline V gene has CDR1 LNHNV and CDR2 YYDKDF (reference sequence). The V and J ends lost 3 bases and 4 bases respectively, with 15 bases between them. The CDR3 has 15 residues. The CDR3 sequence: CATSSFSAKGETQYF. The CDR3 DNA reads TGTGCCACCAGCAGCTTTAGCGCAAAGGGAGAGACCCAGTACTTC.